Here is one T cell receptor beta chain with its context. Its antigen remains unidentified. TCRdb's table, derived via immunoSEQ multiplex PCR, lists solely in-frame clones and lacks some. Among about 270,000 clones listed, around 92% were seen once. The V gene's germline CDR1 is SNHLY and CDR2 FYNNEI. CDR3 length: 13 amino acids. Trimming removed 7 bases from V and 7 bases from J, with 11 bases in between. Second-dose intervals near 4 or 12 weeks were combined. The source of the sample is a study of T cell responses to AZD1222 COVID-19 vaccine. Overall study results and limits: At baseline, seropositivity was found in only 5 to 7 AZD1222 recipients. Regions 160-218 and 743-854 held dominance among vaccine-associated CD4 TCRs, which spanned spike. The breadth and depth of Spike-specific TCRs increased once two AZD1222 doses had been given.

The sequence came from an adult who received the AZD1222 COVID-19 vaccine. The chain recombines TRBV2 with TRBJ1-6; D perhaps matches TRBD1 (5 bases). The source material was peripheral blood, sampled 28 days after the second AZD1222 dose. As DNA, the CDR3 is TGTGCCAGCAAGGAGGGGTTCAATTCACCCCTCCACTTT. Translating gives CASKEGFNSPLHF.